This TCR beta chain appears in the sequencing data of a study of blood T cell repertoires in COVID-19 (TCRdb year 2020). A note on the overall study: The collaborator samples originated in the United States, Italy and Spain and spanned the acute and convalescent phases of COVID-19. The prospective study material was composed of cDNA or gDNA derived from T cells, B-cell-depleted T cells, or PBMCs. Deeply sampled blood TCRbeta repertoires from subjects exposed to, actively infected with, or recovered from COVID-19 were included in the dataset. The repertoires were released in a freely available public database intended as a resource for research on the immune response to SARS-CoV-2. Samples were obtained from the ongoing ImmuneRACE study (first 160 participants) and from about 1,300 subjects provided by 6 global collaborators. A de-identified subject ID, COVID-19 status, age in years and sex were almost always included in the sample metadata. Where available, HLA class I and class II types were obtained from metadata supplied by the sample provider rather than from assay-based typing. Broad study findings and their caveats: The quantity of clinical and demographic metadata differed by source and by participant and was supplied without curation.

TCRbeta CDR3 regions were amplified from genomic DNA using the immunoSEQ Assay, a bias-controlled multiplex PCR. For the original study's pipeline: The number of nucleated cells in each sample was estimated by amplification of reference gene primers within the assay. To quantify the absolute abundance of each unique TCRbeta CDR3 rearrangement, sequence reads were collapsed and filtered. For each sample, productive Simpson clonality was calculated as the square root of Simpson's diversity index over productive rearrangements. TCRdb stores this immuneACCESS table with in-frame sequences only. Part of the clones is absent; in the studies checked, under half of the shortfall reflects unresolved V genes, and no reason is known for the rest. V and J calls and clone size are copied from that table; D and trimming were computed from the DNA. Present in this sample are some 74,000 clones, more than 60% of which were seen just once. About 10% of the sample comes from the top ten.

Whole blood was collected in K2EDTA tubes by collaborating institutions according to the institutions' own protocols. Collaborator samples were shipped for TCRbeta analysis as frozen whole blood, isolated PBMCs, or DNA extracted from either sample type. Details on this clone: Its antigen remains undetermined. Base qualities were left out, and no much larger clone turns up one base away.

This receptor was taken from a woman between 45 and 60 years old with acute or convalescent COVID-19. Sequencing used peripheral blood.

The CDR3 here reads CASRDHGTGVHEQYF. Here is the DNA: TGTGCCAGCAGGGACCACGGGACAGGGGTCCACGAGCAGTACTTC. The receptor chain draws on TRBV6-6 and TRBJ2-7; 10 junctional bases match TRBD1. The V end gives up 6 bases and the J end 5 bases, leaving 10 bases in the junction not matched to a gene. The germline V gene (reference sequence) yields MNHNY for CDR1 and SVGAGI for CDR2. The CDR3 runs 15 residues from the cysteine to the phenylalanine. The CDR3 DNA has 45 bases and is translated from base 1.